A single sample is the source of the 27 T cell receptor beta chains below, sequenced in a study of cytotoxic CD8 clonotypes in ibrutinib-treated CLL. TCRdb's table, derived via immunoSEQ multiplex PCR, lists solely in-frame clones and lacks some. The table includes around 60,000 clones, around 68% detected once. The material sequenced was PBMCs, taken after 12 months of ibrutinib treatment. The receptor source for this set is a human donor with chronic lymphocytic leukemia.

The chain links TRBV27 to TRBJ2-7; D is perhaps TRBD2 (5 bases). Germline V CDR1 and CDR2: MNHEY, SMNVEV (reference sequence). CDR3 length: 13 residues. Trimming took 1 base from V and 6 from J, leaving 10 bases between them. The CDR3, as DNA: TGTGCCAGCAGTTTATTCCCCAGCGGCGAGCAGTACTTC. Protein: CASSLFPSGEQYF.

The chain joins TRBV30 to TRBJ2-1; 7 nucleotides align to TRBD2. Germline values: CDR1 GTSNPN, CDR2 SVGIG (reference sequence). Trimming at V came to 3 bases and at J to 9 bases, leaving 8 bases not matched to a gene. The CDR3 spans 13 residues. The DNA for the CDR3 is TGTGCCTGGAGCCGCCGGGACTACGGTGAGCAGTTCTTC. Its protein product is CAWSRRDYGEQFF.

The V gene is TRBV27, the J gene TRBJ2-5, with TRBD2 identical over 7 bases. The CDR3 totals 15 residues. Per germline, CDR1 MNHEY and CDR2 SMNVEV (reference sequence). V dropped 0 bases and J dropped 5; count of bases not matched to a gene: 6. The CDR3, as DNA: TGTGCCAGCAGTTTATCGGCGGTCGGGGGGGAGACCCAGTACTTC. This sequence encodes CASSLSAVGGETQYF.

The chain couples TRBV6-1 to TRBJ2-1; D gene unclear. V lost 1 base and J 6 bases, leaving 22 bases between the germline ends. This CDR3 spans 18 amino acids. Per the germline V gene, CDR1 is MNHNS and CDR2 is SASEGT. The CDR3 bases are TGTGCCAGCAGTGAAGGATCCCCCTCTCTGAGCTCGAGCAATGAGCAGTTCTTC. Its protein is CASSEGSPSLSSSNEQFF.

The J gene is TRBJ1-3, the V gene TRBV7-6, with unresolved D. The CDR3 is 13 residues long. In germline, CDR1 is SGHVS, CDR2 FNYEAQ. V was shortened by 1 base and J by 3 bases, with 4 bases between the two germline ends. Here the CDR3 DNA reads TGTGCCAGCAGCTTAGAGGTTGGAAACACCATATATTTT. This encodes CASSLEVGNTIYF.

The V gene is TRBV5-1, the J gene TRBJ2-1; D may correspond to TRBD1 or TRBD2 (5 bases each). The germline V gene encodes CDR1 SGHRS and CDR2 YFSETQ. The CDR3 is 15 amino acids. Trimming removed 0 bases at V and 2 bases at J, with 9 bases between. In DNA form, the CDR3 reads TGCGCCAGCAGCTTGGTGGGGGAGCCCTACAATGAGCAGTTCTTC. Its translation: CASSLVGEPYNEQFF.

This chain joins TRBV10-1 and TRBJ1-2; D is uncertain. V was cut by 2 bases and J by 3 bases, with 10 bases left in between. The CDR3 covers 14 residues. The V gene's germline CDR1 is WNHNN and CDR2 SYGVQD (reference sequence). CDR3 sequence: CASSEIGCHYGYTF. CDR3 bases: TGCGCCAGCAGTGAGATAGGGTGCCACTATGGCTACACCTTC.

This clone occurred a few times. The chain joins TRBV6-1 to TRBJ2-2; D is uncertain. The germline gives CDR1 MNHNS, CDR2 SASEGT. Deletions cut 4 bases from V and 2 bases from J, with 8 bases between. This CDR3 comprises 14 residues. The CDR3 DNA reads TGTGCCAGCAGTGTATTGGAAAACACCGGGGAGCTGTTTTTT. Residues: CASSVLENTGELFF.

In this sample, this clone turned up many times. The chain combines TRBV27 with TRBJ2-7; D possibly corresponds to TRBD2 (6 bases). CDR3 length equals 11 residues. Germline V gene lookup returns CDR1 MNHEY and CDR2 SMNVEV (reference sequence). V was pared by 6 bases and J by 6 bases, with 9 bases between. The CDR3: CASRLGGEQYF. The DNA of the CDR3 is TGTGCCAGCAGGTTGGGGGGCGAGCAGTACTTC.

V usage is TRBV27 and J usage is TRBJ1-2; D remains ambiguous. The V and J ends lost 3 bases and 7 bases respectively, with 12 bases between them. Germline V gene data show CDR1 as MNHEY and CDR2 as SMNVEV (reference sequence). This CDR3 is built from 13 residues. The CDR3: CASSFSGSFGYTF. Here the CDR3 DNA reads TGTGCCAGCAGTTTCTCGGGTAGTTTTGGCTACACCTTC.

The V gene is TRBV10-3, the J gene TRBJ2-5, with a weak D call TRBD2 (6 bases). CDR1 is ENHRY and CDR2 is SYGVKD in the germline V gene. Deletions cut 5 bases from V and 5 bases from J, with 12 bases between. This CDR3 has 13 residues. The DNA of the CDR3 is TGTGCCATCAGTCAGGGCGCGGGGGAGACCCAGTACTTC. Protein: CAISQGAGETQYF.

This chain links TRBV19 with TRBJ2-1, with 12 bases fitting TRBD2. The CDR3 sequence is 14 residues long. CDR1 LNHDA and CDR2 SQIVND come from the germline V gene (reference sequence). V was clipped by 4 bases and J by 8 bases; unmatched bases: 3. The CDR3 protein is CASSKTSGSDEQFF. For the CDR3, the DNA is TGTGCCAGTAGTAAGACTAGCGGGAGCGATGAGCAGTTCTTC.

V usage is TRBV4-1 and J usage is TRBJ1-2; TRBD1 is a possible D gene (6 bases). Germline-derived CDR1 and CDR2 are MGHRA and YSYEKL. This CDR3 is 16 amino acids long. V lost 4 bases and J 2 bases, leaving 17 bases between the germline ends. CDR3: CASSPERTAYNYGYTF. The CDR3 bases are TGCGCCAGCAGCCCAGAAAGGACAGCATACAACTATGGCTACACCTTC.

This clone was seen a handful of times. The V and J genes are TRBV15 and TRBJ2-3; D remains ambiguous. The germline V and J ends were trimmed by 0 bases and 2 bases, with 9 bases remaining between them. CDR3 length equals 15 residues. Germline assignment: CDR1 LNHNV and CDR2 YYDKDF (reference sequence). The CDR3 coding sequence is TGTGCCACCAGCAGAGAGTCTAGGGCCACAGATACGCAGTATTTT. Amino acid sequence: CATSRESRATDTQYF.

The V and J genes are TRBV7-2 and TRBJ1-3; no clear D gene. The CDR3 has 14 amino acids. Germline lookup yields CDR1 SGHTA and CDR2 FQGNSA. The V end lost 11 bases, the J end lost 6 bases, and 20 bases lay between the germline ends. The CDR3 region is CAVQEANEQNTIYF. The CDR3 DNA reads TGTGCCGTTCAAGAGGCCAACGAACAAAACACCATATATTTT.

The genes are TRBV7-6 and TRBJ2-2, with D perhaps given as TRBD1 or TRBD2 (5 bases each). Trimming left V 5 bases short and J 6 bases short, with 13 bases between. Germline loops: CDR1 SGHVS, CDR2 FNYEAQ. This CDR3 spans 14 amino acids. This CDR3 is CASSLGARSGELFF. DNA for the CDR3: TGTGCCAGCAGCCTCGGGGCCCGGTCCGGGGAGCTGTTTTTT.

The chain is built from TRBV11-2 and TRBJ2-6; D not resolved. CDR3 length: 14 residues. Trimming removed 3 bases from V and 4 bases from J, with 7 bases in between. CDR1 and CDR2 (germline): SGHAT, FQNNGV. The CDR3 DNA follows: TGTGCCAGCAGCTTCCTTGCGGGGGCCAACGTCCTGACTTTC. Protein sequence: CASSFLAGANVLTF.

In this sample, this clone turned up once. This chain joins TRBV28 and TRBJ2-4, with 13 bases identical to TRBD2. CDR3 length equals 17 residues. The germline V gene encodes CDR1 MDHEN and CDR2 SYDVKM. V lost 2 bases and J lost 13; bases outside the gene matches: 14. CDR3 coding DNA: TGTGCCAGCAGTTTAGATACTAGCGGGAGGGGACCCCCTAAACAGTACTTC. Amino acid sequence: CASSLDTSGRGPPKQYF.

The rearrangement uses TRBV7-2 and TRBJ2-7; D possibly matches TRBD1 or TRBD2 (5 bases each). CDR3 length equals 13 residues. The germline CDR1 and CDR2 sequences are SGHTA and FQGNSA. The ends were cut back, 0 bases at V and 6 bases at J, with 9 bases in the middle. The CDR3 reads CASSLASRGEQYF. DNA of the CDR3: TGTGCCAGCAGCTTAGCCTCGAGGGGCGAGCAGTACTTC.

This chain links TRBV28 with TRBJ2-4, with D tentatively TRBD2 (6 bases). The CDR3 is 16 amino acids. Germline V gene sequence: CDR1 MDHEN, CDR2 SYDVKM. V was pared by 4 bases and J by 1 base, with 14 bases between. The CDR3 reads CASSSFSGGAKNIQYF. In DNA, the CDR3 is TGTGCCAGCAGTTCCTTCAGCGGAGGGGCCAAAAACATTCAGTACTTC.

The CDR3 region has the DNA TGTGCCAGTAGTACCGGGACAGGAATAGAGACCCAGTACTTC. Translation: CASSTGTGIETQYF. The chain links TRBV19 to TRBJ2-5, with TRBD1 matching 8 bases. CDR3 size: 14 residues. The germline CDR1 and CDR2 sequences are LNHDA and SQIVND (reference sequence). Losses at the gene ends were 4 bases for V and 4 bases for J; bases not matched to a gene: 5. Using reference TRBV19 and TRBJ2-5 for the parts outside the CDR3, the full variable domain is DGGITQSPKYLFRKEGQNVTLSCEQNLNHDAMYWYRQDPGQGLRLIYYSQIVNDFQKGDIAEGYSVSREKKESFPLTVTSAQKNPTAFYLCASSTGTGIETQYFGPGTRLLVL.

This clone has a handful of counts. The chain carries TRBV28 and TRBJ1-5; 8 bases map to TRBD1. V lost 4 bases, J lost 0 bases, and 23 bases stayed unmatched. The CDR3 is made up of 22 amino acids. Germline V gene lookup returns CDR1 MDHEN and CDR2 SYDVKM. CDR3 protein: CASSSRQGSLSTAPYSNQPQHF. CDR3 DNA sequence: TGTGCCAGCAGTTCTCGACAGGGGTCCCTCTCCACGGCCCCCTATAGCAATCAGCCCCAGCATTTT.

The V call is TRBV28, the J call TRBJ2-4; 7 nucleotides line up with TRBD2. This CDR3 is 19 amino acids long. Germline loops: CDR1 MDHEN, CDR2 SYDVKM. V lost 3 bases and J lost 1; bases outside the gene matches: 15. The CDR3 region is CASSFLTGVGGMAKNIQYF. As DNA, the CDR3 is TGTGCCAGCAGTTTCCTAACGGGAGTCGGGGGGATGGCCAAAAACATTCAGTACTTC.

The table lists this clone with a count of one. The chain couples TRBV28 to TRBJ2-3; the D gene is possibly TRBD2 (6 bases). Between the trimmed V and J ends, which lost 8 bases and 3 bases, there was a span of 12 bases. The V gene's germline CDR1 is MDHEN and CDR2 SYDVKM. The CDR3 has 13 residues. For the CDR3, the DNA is TGTGCCAGCCGAAGACTAGTAACAGATACGCAGTATTTT. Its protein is CASRRLVTDTQYF.

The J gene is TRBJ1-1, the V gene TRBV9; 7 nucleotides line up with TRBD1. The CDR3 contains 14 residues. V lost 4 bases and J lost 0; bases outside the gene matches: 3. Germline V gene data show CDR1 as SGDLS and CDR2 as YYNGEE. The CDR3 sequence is CASSHRGMNTEAFF. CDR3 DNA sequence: TGTGCCAGCAGCCACAGGGGAATGAACACTGAAGCTTTCTTT. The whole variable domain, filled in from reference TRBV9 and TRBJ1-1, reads DSGVTQTPKHLITATGQRVTLRCSPRSGDLSVYWYQQSLDQGLQFLIQYYNGEERAKGNILERFSAQQFPDLHSELNLSSLELGDSALYFCASSHRGMNTEAFFGQGTRLTVV.

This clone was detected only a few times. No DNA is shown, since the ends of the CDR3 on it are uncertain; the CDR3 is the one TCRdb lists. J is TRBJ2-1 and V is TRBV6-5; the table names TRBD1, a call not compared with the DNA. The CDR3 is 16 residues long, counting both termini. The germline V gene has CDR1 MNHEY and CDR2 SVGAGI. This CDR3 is CASSYSTRWGPGTPFF.

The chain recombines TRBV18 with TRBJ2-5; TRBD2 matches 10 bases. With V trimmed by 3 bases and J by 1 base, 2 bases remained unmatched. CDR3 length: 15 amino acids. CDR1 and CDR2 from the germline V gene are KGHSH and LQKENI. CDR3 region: CASSPLAGGQETQYF. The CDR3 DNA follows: TGTGCCAGCTCACCCTTAGCGGGAGGCCAAGAGACCCAGTACTTC.